The 18 T cell receptor beta chains given below trace back to one sample, sequenced in a study of T cell responses to AZD1222 COVID-19 vaccine. Using immunoSEQ multiplex PCR, the repertoire was profiled, and TCRdb retains in-frame clones only, with some absent. Of 50,000 or so clones listed, about 88% are singletons. Material: peripheral blood, obtained 28 days after the second AZD1222 dose. These receptors were obtained from an adult who received the AZD1222 COVID-19 vaccine.

V usage is TRBV28 and J usage is TRBJ1-1, with D perhaps matching TRBD1 (6 bases). CDR1 is MDHEN, CDR2 SYDVKM, per germline. This CDR3 contains 12 residues. V was cut by 6 bases and J by 10 bases, with 15 bases left in between. The CDR3 loop is CASRVDRGGAFF. Written as DNA, the CDR3 is TGTGCCAGCAGAGTGGACAGAGGAGGAGCTTTCTTT.

This chain connects TRBV7-2 to TRBJ2-4, with 9 bases that match TRBD1. With V trimmed by 3 bases and J by 8 bases, 5 bases remained unmatched. This CDR3 comprises 14 residues. Germline V lookup: CDR1 SGHTA, CDR2 FQGNSA. The CDR3 sequence: CASSLGTGFDIQYF. The DNA of the CDR3 is TGTGCCAGCAGCTTGGGGACAGGGTTTGACATTCAGTACTTC.

This chain uses TRBV3-1 (or the pseudogene TRBV3-2) with TRBJ2-5; tentative D call: TRBD1 (6 bases). Trimming removed 4 bases at V and 5 bases at J, with 20 bases between. Per germline, CDR1 LGHDT and CDR2 YNNKEL (reference sequence). The CDR3 is 16 residues long. The CDR3 reads CASSRGTGQAGETQYF. Written as DNA, the CDR3 is TGTGCCAGCAGCCGGGGGACGGGACAAGCAGGGGAGACCCAGTACTTC.

The chain uses TRBV7-2 and TRBJ2-2; 14 bases match TRBD2. This CDR3 comprises 17 residues. The J segment lost 4 bases and the V segment lost 9 bases, leaving 10 bases of the junction unmatched. Germline V gene data show CDR1 as SGHTA and CDR2 as FQGNSA. CDR3 DNA sequence: TGTGCCAGTTCGACTAGCGGGGGGGCTCGGGGCACCGGGGAGCTGTTTTTT. Translated: CASSTSGGARGTGELFF.

The chain joins TRBV10-1 to TRBJ1-1; 8 bases are a match to TRBD1. The CDR3 contains 14 residues. V was clipped by 3 bases and J by 5 bases; unmatched bases: 5. Germline values: CDR1 WNHNN, CDR2 SYGVQD (reference sequence). The DNA for the CDR3 is TGCGCCAGCAGTGAAACCGGGACAGGTACTGAAGCTTTCTTT. Translating gives CASSETGTGTEAFF.

The chain links TRBV14 to TRBJ2-7; 9 bases fit TRBD2. CDR1 and CDR2 from the germline V gene are SGHDN and FVKESK. The V segment lost 4 bases and the J segment 6 bases; nucleotides outside the gene matches: 7. The length of the CDR3 is 14 residues. CDR3 nucleotides: TGTGCCAGCAGCCCGGTTAGCGGGAGAGTCGAGCAGTACTTC. Amino acid sequence: CASSPVSGRVEQYF.

This chain uses TRBV4-1 with TRBJ1-1, with 8 bases fitting TRBD1. J lost 1 base, V lost 4 bases, and 5 bases had no gene match. Per the germline V gene, CDR1 is MGHRA and CDR2 is YSYEKL. The length of the CDR3 is 15 residues. The CDR3 protein is CASSRTGTGNTEAFF. CDR3 coding DNA: TGCGCCAGCAGCCGTACCGGGACAGGGAACACTGAAGCTTTCTTT.

The chain links TRBV6-6 to TRBJ1-1; 8 bases map to TRBD1. Trimming removed 4 bases from V and 4 bases from J; junction bases left unmatched: 8. In germline, CDR1 is MNHNY, CDR2 SVGAGI (reference sequence). The CDR3 consists of 15 residues. CDR3 sequence: CASSFSTGGGTEAFF. The CDR3 DNA follows: TGTGCCAGCAGTTTCTCAACAGGGGGAGGCACTGAAGCTTTCTTT.

This chain joins TRBV28 and TRBJ1-6; no clear D gene. V lost 3 bases to trimming and J lost 8 bases, with 5 bases between them. Per germline, CDR1 MDHEN and CDR2 SYDVKM. This CDR3 region has 12 residues. CDR3 DNA sequence: TGTGCCAGCAGTTTTGGAGATTCACCCCTCCACTTT. It encodes CASSFGDSPLHF.

This clone has a single count. This chain links TRBV12-5 with TRBJ2-4; D is perhaps TRBD2 (6 bases). The germline gives CDR1 LGHNT, CDR2 FRNRAP. The CDR3 sequence is 14 residues long. Trimming removed 7 bases at V and 0 bases at J, with 10 bases between. In DNA form, the CDR3 reads TGTGCTAGTGCTCTTAGCGGAGCCAAAAACATTCAGTACTTC. This codes for CASALSGAKNIQYF. Full variable domain (remainder filled in from reference TRBV12-5 and TRBJ2-4): DARVTQTPRHKVTEMGQEVTMRCQPILGHNTVFWYRQTMMQGLELLAYFRNRAPLDDSGMPKDRFSAEMPDATLATLKIQPSEPRDSAVYFCASALSGAKNIQYFGAGTRLSVL.

The chain is built from TRBV27 and TRBJ1-1; 7 bases match TRBD1. V lost 6 bases to trimming and J lost 4 bases; unmatched junction nucleotides: 11. The CDR3 is 15 residues long. The germline CDR1 and CDR2 sequences are MNHEY and SMNVEV (reference sequence). The CDR3 region has the DNA TGTGCCAGCAGCCCCCTGACAGGGCCAGGCACTGAAGCTTTCTTT. Translating gives CASSPLTGPGTEAFF.

Remarks on this clone: Its ends do not fully match the called genes, so a read error is possible. The chain couples TRBV5-4 to TRBJ2-7, with TRBD1 as a possible D gene (6 bases). Germline V gene data show CDR1 as SGHNT and CDR2 as YYREEE (reference sequence). The CDR3 covers 14 residues. The CDR3 spells CASNLQGQGYEQYF. In DNA, the CDR3 is TGTGCCAGCAACTTGCAGGGGCAGGGATACGAGCAGTACTTC.

J is TRBJ2-1 and V is TRBV29-1; D is unresolved. V dropped 6 bases and J dropped 5 bases, with 14 bases sitting between them. Germline V lookup: CDR1 SQVTM, CDR2 ANQGSEA. The CDR3 spans 13 residues. In DNA, the CDR3 is TGCAGCGTCCACCGTCCCAACCACAATGAGCAGTTCTTC. Amino acids: CSVHRPNHNEQFF.

The CDR3 region is CASSRKRYSGNTIYF. DNA for the CDR3: TGTGCCAGCAGCCGGAAAAGGTACTCTGGAAACACCATATATTTT. This sequence joins TRBV3-1 (or the pseudogene TRBV3-2) and TRBJ1-3; D unresolved. Germline assignment: CDR1 LGHDT and CDR2 YNNKEL (reference sequence). V was trimmed by 4 bases and J by 0 bases, leaving 10 bases between them. CDR3 length equals 15 residues.

The rearrangement links TRBV3-1 (or the pseudogene TRBV3-2) to TRBJ1-2; D is undetermined. Germline values: CDR1 LGHDT, CDR2 YNNKEL (reference sequence). The ends were cut back, 0 bases at V and 7 bases at J, with 6 bases in the middle. This CDR3 has 12 residues. CDR3 sequence: CASSQDHGGYTF. CDR3 nucleotide sequence: TGTGCCAGCAGCCAAGACCATGGTGGCTACACCTTC.

CDR3 amino acids: CASSYSALHTEAFF. The CDR3 region has the DNA TGTGCCAGCAGTTACTCGGCGCTGCACACTGAAGCTTTCTTT. The V gene is TRBV6-2 or TRBV6-3, the J gene TRBJ1-1; no clear D. Germline CDR1 and CDR2: MNHEY and SVGEGT. The length of the CDR3 is 14 residues. Trimming shortened V by 0 bases and J by 3 bases, and 8 bases separated the two germline ends.

The chain couples TRBV7-6 to TRBJ2-1, with a possible D match to TRBD1 (7 bases). Germline CDR1 reads SGHVS; CDR2 reads FNYEAQ. With 5 bases removed from V and 9 bases from J, the gap between germline ends came to 14 bases. This CDR3 has 13 residues. The CDR3 region has the DNA TGTGCCAGCAGCCCTCGACAGGGAGGTGAGCAGTTCTTC. Amino acids: CASSPRQGGEQFF.

This clone came up a few times. The J gene is TRBJ2-7, the V gene TRBV6-5; 7 positions agree with TRBD1. Germline V CDR1 and CDR2: MNHEY, SVGAGI. The J segment lost 2 bases and the V segment lost 8 bases, leaving 6 bases of the junction unmatched. CDR3 size: 13 residues. In DNA form, the CDR3 reads TGTGCCAGCCTGGACAGGCGAACCTACGAGCAGTACTTC. Encoded protein: CASLDRRTYEQYF.